One sample yielded the 27 T cell receptor beta chains listed below, sequenced in a study of circulating and synovial CD4+ cells in juvenile arthritis. TCRdb's copy holds only in-frame clones and misses some; the assay was immunoSEQ multiplex PCR. The repertoire holds over 11,000 clones, roughly 84% seen once, with 3% to 4% in the top ten. The sample consisted of CD4+ T cells from synovial fluid. The receptors were sampled from a human patient with juvenile idiopathic arthritis. Some clones in this sample may be carry-over from other donors' samples.

The V call is TRBV2, the J call TRBJ2-5, with 14 bases fitting TRBD2. There are 16 residues in the CDR3. Losses at the gene ends were 7 bases for V and 4 bases for J; bases not matched to a gene: 8. Germline-derived CDR1 and CDR2 are SNHLY and FYNNEI. In DNA, the CDR3 is TGTGCCAGCAAAGGGGGACTAGCGGGGGATTTAGAGACCCAGTACTTC. Its protein product is CASKGGLAGDLETQYF.

The chain joins TRBV2 to TRBJ1-1, with TRBD1 as a possible D gene (5 bases). CDR1 and CDR2 (germline): SNHLY, FYNNEI. V was shortened by 7 bases and J by 4 bases, with 10 bases between the two germline ends. CDR3 length: 12 residues. The CDR3 nucleotides read TGTGCCAGCATATTGGGGGGCACTGAAGCTTTCTTT. Its translation: CASILGGTEAFF.

V is TRBV4-3 and J is TRBJ2-2; TRBD1 matches 7 bases. The germline V gene encodes CDR1 LGHNA and CDR2 YSLEER. With V trimmed by 0 bases and J by 4 bases, 5 bases remained unmatched. The CDR3 runs to 16 residues. The chain's CDR3 is CASSQDEGAGTGELFF. CDR3 nucleotide sequence: TGCGCCAGCAGCCAAGATGAGGGGGCAGGCACCGGGGAGCTGTTTTTT.

The CDR3 sequence is CASSYEPGQPYEQYF. The CDR3 DNA reads TGTGCCAGCAGTTACGAACCGGGACAGCCCTACGAGCAGTACTTC. The J gene is TRBJ2-7, the V gene TRBV6-5; 7 bases line up with TRBD1. V dropped 2 bases and J dropped 2; count of bases not matched to a gene: 6. The CDR3 length is 15 residues. Germline V gene lookup returns CDR1 MNHEY and CDR2 SVGAGI.

This clone was detected a few times. The chain links TRBV5-1 to TRBJ2-5; 7 bases line up with TRBD1. In germline, CDR1 is SGHRS, CDR2 YFSETQ. V lost 4 bases to trimming and J lost 6 bases; unmatched junction nucleotides: 6. The CDR3 contains 13 residues. This CDR3 reads CASSQQGSQTQYF. CDR3 sequence (DNA): TGCGCCAGCAGCCAACAGGGGTCGCAGACCCAGTACTTC.

This clone was detected a few times. V usage is TRBV29-1 and J usage is TRBJ2-6, with D perhaps matching TRBD1 (6 bases). Between the trimmed V and J ends, which lost 5 bases and 0 bases, there was a span of 14 bases. The CDR3 is 16 residues long. CDR1 is SQVTM, CDR2 ANQGSEA, per germline. CDR3 in amino acids: CSVSRDTDSGANVLTF. Here the CDR3 DNA reads TGCAGCGTTTCCCGGGACACTGACTCTGGGGCCAACGTCCTGACTTTC. Full variable domain (missing parts from reference TRBV29-1 and TRBJ2-6): SAVISQKPSRDICQRGTSLTIQCQVDSQVTMMFWYRQQPGQSLTLIATANQGSEATYESGFVIDKFPISRPNLTFSTLTVSNMSPEDSSIYLCSVSRDTDSGANVLTFGAGSRLTVL.

The CDR3 here is CASRGGIRGTDTQYF. CDR3 in DNA: TGTGCCAGCAGGGGAGGGATTAGGGGGACAGATACGCAGTATTTT. This chain uses TRBV5-6 with TRBJ2-3, with a weak D call TRBD2 (7 bases). Germline V gene lookup returns CDR1 SGHDT and CDR2 YYEEEE. Trimming pared 5 bases from V and 3 bases from J, leaving 16 bases between. The CDR3 sequence is 15 residues long.

The chain couples TRBV30 to TRBJ2-7; D might be TRBD2 (6 bases). V lost 2 bases and J lost 7, with 15 bases in between. Germline CDR1 is GTSNPN and CDR2 is SVGIG (reference sequence). CDR3 length: 13 residues. The CDR3 sequence is CAWSRTTAGEQYF. The DNA of the CDR3 is TGTGCCTGGAGTCGGACTACCGCTGGGGAGCAGTACTTC.

The chain employs TRBV29-1 and TRBJ2-7, with TRBD2 matching over 9 bases. Germline V gene lookup returns CDR1 SQVTM and CDR2 ANQGSEA. After removal of 5 bases from V and 2 bases from J, the junction contained 7 bases not matched to a gene. The CDR3 contains 14 residues. CDR3 bases: TGCAGCGTTAAAAGCGGGGGGACTACCTACGAGCAGTACTTC. Protein sequence: CSVKSGGTTYEQYF.

This chain joins TRBV28 and TRBJ1-2, with 7 bases aligning to TRBD1. V lost 3 bases to trimming and J lost 6 bases; unmatched junction nucleotides: 1. CDR3 length equals 12 residues. From germline, CDR1 is MDHEN and CDR2 SYDVKM. The CDR3 loop reads CASSFRGNGYTF. The DNA for the CDR3 is TGTGCCAGCAGTTTCAGGGGGAATGGCTACACCTTC.

This rearrangement joins TRBV28 to TRBJ1-1; unclear D gene. This CDR3 has 14 amino acids. Per germline, CDR1 MDHEN and CDR2 SYDVKM. V gave up 7 bases and J gave up 2 bases, with 14 bases separating them. As DNA, the CDR3 is TGTGCCAGCAAAGAGGGTGGATATAACACTGAAGCTTTCTTT. This codes for CASKEGGYNTEAFF.

This rearrangement joins TRBV19 to TRBJ2-7; perhaps TRBD1 as D (6 bases). The germline V and J ends were trimmed by 5 bases and 1 base, with 9 bases remaining between them. Germline-derived CDR1 and CDR2 are LNHDA and SQIVND (reference sequence). The length of the CDR3 is 13 residues. CDR3 residues: CASSQQGSYEQYF. CDR3 nucleotides: TGTGCCAGTAGTCAACAGGGTTCCTACGAGCAGTACTTC. The whole variable domain, remainder taken from reference TRBV19 and TRBJ2-7, is DGGITQSPKYLFRKEGQNVTLSCEQNLNHDAMYWYRQDPGQGLRLIYYSQIVNDFQKGDIAEGYSVSREKKESFPLTVTSAQKNPTAFYLCASSQQGSYEQYFGPGTRLTVT.

This chain links TRBV7-2 with TRBJ2-1; 9 bases agree with TRBD1. This CDR3 contains 14 residues. CDR1 SGHTA and CDR2 FQGNSA come from the germline V gene. With 7 bases clipped from V and 4 bases from J, the junction kept 5 bases outside the gene matches. In DNA form, the CDR3 reads TGTGCCAGCACCACAGGGGGCAGGTACAATGAGCAGTTCTTC. It translates to CASTTGGRYNEQFF.

The chain employs TRBV5-6 and TRBJ2-2; the match to TRBD1 covers 7 bases. With 3 bases clipped from V and 6 bases from J, the junction kept 8 bases outside the gene matches. Germline-derived CDR1 and CDR2 are SGHDT and YYEEEE. This CDR3 contains 15 residues. The CDR3 loop reads CASSSTGVRAGELFF. The CDR3 region has the DNA TGTGCCAGCAGCTCAACAGGGGTTAGGGCCGGGGAGCTGTTTTTT.

The chain combines TRBV18 with TRBJ2-5, with TRBD1 as a possible D gene (6 bases). The closer fit of TRBJ2-7 to the DNA end suggests the J call may be wrong. Germline loops: CDR1 KGHSH, CDR2 LQKENI. This CDR3 spans 14 amino acids. CDR3 nucleotide sequence: TGTGCCAGCTCACCACCGGGACACTCCTACGAGCAGTACTTC. This codes for CASSPPGHSYEQYF.

This chain joins TRBV4-2 and TRBJ2-7, with a tentative D call TRBD2 (6 bases). V lost 1 base, J lost 5 bases, and 9 bases lay in between. This CDR3 spans 13 amino acids. CDR1 and CDR2 from the germline V gene are LGHNA and YNFKEQ. CDR3 bases: TGTGCCAGCAGCCAAGGTGGAGGGAACGAGCAGTACTTC. This translates into CASSQGGGNEQYF.

V is TRBV4-1 and J is TRBJ2-1, with TRBD2 matching 12 bases. Per germline, CDR1 MGHRA and CDR2 YSYEKL. This CDR3 is built from 16 residues. V was clipped by 1 base and J by 8 bases; unmatched bases: 6. In nucleotides, the CDR3 is TGCGCCAGCAGCCAAGTGTCTAGCGGGGGGGGCTATGAGCAGTTCTTC. This sequence encodes CASSQVSSGGGYEQFF.

The J gene is TRBJ1-4, the V gene TRBV4-2; perhaps TRBD1 as D (5 bases). CDR1 is LGHNA and CDR2 is YNFKEQ in the germline V gene. The V end was cut by 4 bases, the J end by 8 bases, with 14 bases between. The CDR3 covers 14 residues. CDR3 sequence (DNA): TGTGCCAGCAGCCCGGGACGGGGGGAGGAAAAACTGTTTTTT. As protein: CASSPGRGEEKLFF.

V usage is TRBV6-5 and J usage is TRBJ2-7, with D perhaps matching TRBD2 (5 bases). Trimming shortened V by 7 bases and J by 1 base, and 11 bases separated the two germline ends. CDR1 MNHEY and CDR2 SVGAGI come from the germline V gene. CDR3 length: 13 residues. CDR3 in amino acids: CASTSEGSYEQYF. In DNA form, the CDR3 reads TGTGCCAGCACCTCCGAGGGATCCTACGAGCAGTACTTC.

As regards this clone: A read error may account for a junction end that differs from germline. The chain employs TRBV6-1 and TRBJ1-1, with no clear D. Per the germline V gene, CDR1 is MNHNS and CDR2 is SASEGT. The CDR3 has 12 amino acids. CDR3 bases: TGTGCCACCAAAGACGGGAACACTGAAGCTCTCTTT. Residues: CATKDGNTEALF.

V usage is TRBV6-5 and J usage is TRBJ1-3; D is undetermined. Germline V gene data show CDR1 as MNHEY and CDR2 as SVGAGI. V lost 0 bases and J lost 0, with 9 bases in between. The length of the CDR3 is 16 residues. The CDR3 bases are TGTGCCAGCAGTTACTCATACAGCACCTCTGGAAACACCATATATTTT. It is translated as CASSYSYSTSGNTIYF.

With regard to this clone: The same CDR3 can be traced to other DNA sequences in this sample. This rearrangement joins TRBV2 to TRBJ1-6; 8 nucleotides align to TRBD1. CDR1 is SNHLY, CDR2 FYNNEI, per germline. The junction had 4 bases not matched to a gene; V was cut back by 6 bases and J by 0 bases. CDR3 length: 16 amino acids. CDR3: CASRWTGSSYNSPLHF. The CDR3 DNA reads as TGTGCCAGCAGGTGGACAGGGTCCTCCTATAATTCACCCCTCCACTTT.

This chain joins TRBV5-1 and TRBJ2-5; 8 nucleotides line up with TRBD2. The CDR3 has 14 residues. CDR1 and CDR2 (germline): SGHRS, YFSETQ. The V segment lost 3 bases and the J segment 4 bases; nucleotides outside the gene matches: 5. The CDR3 DNA reads TGCGCCAGCAGCTACGGGGGGGCCGGAGAGACCCAGTACTTC. It is translated as CASSYGGAGETQYF. Based on the CDR3 plus reference TRBV5-1 and TRBJ2-5, the full variable domain is KAGVTQTPRYLIKTRGQQVTLSCSPISGHRSVSWYQQTPGQGLQFLFEYFSETQRNKGNFPGRFSGRQFSNSRSEMNVSTLELGDSALYLCASSYGGAGETQYFGPGTRLLVL.

The chain joins TRBV9 to TRBJ1-2; possibly TRBD1 for D (5 bases). The CDR3 is 13 residues long. Deletions cut 4 bases from V and 4 bases from J, with 11 bases between. CDR1 and CDR2 (germline): SGDLS, YYNGEE. The CDR3 DNA sequence: TGTGCCAGCAGCCCGCCGGGGGGCTATGGCTACACCTTC. This translates into CASSPPGGYGYTF.

J is TRBJ2-6 and V is TRBV5-1; D remains unclear. The germline V gene encodes CDR1 SGHRS and CDR2 YFSETQ. This CDR3 comprises 18 residues. The V gene lost 5 bases and the J gene lost 0 bases, with 18 bases spanning the gap. CDR3 coding DNA: TGCGCCAGCAGTCGTACTTTAGGAGAAGACTCTGGGGCCAACGTCCTGACTTTC. It specifies CASSRTLGEDSGANVLTF.

V and J are TRBV29-1 and TRBJ2-5; possible D gene TRBD2, 6 bases. The V gene lost 4 bases and the J gene lost 7 bases, with 19 bases spanning the gap. This CDR3 is 14 amino acids long. Per the germline V gene, CDR1 is SQVTM and CDR2 is ANQGSEA. CDR3 coding DNA: TGCAGCGTTGTAGGCAGCGGATGGGGAGGGACCCAGTACTTC. This translates into CSVVGSGWGGTQYF. Based on the CDR3 plus reference TRBV29-1 and TRBJ2-5, the full variable domain is SAVISQKPSRDICQRGTSLTIQCQVDSQVTMMFWYRQQPGQSLTLIATANQGSEATYESGFVIDKFPISRPNLTFSTLTVSNMSPEDSSIYLCSVVGSGWGGTQYFGPGTRLLVL.

V usage is TRBV10-3 and J usage is TRBJ1-1, with TRBD1 matching over 7 bases. The V gene's germline CDR1 is ENHRY and CDR2 SYGVKD. The CDR3 extends over 14 amino acids. With V trimmed by 6 bases and J by 11 bases, 15 bases remained unmatched. The CDR3 DNA sequence: TGTGCCATCAGCGATGGCTACCTTGGGACAGTCGCTTTCTTT. Protein sequence: CAISDGYLGTVAFF.